Listed below are T cell receptor beta chains from one sample, sequenced in a study of vaccination and CD4 T cells after COVID-19. Their cognate antigens are unknown. TCRdb redid the calling of the PCR reads with MiXCR, one entry per CDR3 protein. The sample has 8,000 to 9,000 distinct CDR3 sequences; around 48% are singletons. The sequenced sample consisted of CD4+ T cells from blood, cultured in vitro. The receptor source for this set is a human donor in good health. Each CDR3 is given with its conserved first and last residue. A D gene is named only where the DNA matches it firmly. Some rows have no size entry. The others give once, few or many, or a class for an expanded clone.

d_gene,abundance,j_gene,v_gene,CDR3aa,CDR3nt
.,.,TRBJ1-1,TRBV30,CAWSIVRGTEAFF,TGTGCCTGGAGTATCGTCCGGGGGACTGAAGCTTTCTTT
TRBD2,.,TRBJ2-5,TRBV5-4,CASSFRRLAGGTGSETQYF,TGTGCCAGCAGCTTCCGCCGACTAGCGGGGGGGACGGGGTCGGAGACCCAGTACTTC
.,.,TRBJ1-2,TRBV7-2,CASSLDSGGFYGYTF,TGTGCCAGCAGCTTAGATTCTGGGGGTTTCTATGGCTACACCTTC
TRBD1,.,TRBJ2-1,TRBV6-1,CASSALTGGAEQFF,TGTGCCAGCAGTGCCCTGACAGGGGGCGCTGAGCAGTTCTTC
.,.,TRBJ2-1,TRBV30,CAWSVRGREQFF,TGTGCCTGGAGTGTACGGGGGCGGGAGCAGTTCTTC
.,.,TRBJ2-2,TRBV6-2/TRBV6-3,CASSYSIGTVNTGELFF,TGTGCCAGCAGTTACTCGATCGGGACGGTGAACACCGGGGAGCTGTTTTTT
TRBD1,.,TRBJ1-5,TRBV19,CASSIGQGIRQPQHF,TGTGCCAGTAGTATAGGACAGGGGATCCGTCAGCCCCAGCATTTT
TRBD1,.,TRBJ1-1,TRBV6-1,CTSVTGTGTEAFF,TGTACCAGCGTCACCGGGACAGGAACTGAAGCTTTCTTT
.,.,TRBJ1-5,TRBV9,CASSADPGGNQPQHF,TGTGCCAGCAGCGCCGACCCCGGGGGCAATCAGCCCCAGCATTTT
TRBD2,.,TRBJ2-3,TRBV19,CASSSRGGQDTQYF,TGTGCCAGTAGTTCGCGGGGGGGCCAAGATACGCAGTATTTT
.,once,TRBJ1-1,TRBV6-2/TRBV6-3,CASSYSWTLNTEAFF,TGTGCCAGCAGTTACTCGTGGACTTTGAACACTGAAGCTTTCTTT
TRBD1,.,TRBJ1-5,TRBV30,CAWSADRVALGGQPQHF,TGTGCCTGGAGCGCGGACAGGGTCGCTCTCGGTGGTCAGCCCCAGCATTTT
.,.,TRBJ2-3,TRBV10-1,CASSESRSLRDTQYF,TGCGCCAGCAGTGAATCGAGGAGTCTTAGGGATACGCAGTATTTT
TRBD1,.,TRBJ2-7,TRBV4-1,CASSQTGQGALQYF,TGCGCCAGCAGCCAAACGGGACAGGGGGCGCTTCAGTACTTC
.,few,TRBJ1-1,TRBV6-1,CASSGKGIGTAFF,TGTGCCAGCAGTGGGAAAGGTATCGGAACGGCTTTCTTT
TRBD1,.,TRBJ2-1,TRBV6-1,CASRGDRAFNEQFF,TGTGCCAGCAGGGGGGACAGGGCTTTCAATGAGCAGTTCTTC
.,.,TRBJ2-3,TRBV27,CASSLRTAKTDTQYF,TGTGCCAGCAGTCTACGGACAGCGAAAACAGATACGCAGTATTTT
TRBD1,.,TRBJ1-1,TRBV5-1,CASSLEGTGAFF,TGCGCCAGCAGCTTGGAGGGGACAGGAGCTTTCTTT
.,few,TRBJ2-7,TRBV2,CASSEAGHLSYEQYF,TGTGCCAGCAGTGAAGCGGGACACCTCTCCTACGAGCAGTACTTC
TRBD1,few,TRBJ1-2,TRBV7-2,CASSPGVGTGAPSGGYTF,TGTGCCAGCAGCCCTGGGGTGGGGACAGGGGCACCCTCGGGGGGCTACACCTTC
.,.,TRBJ2-7,TRBV20-1,CSASTDPSSYEQYF,TGCAGTGCTTCAACCGACCCCTCCTCCTACGAGCAGTACTTC
.,large,TRBJ1-1,TRBV7-2,CASSLEHRRVTEAFF,TGTGCCAGCAGCTTAGAACACCGCAGGGTCACTGAAGCTTTCTTT
TRBD2,few,TRBJ2-3,TRBV7-2,CASSLAGTSGGAPSTDTQYF,TGTGCCAGCAGCTTAGCGGGGACTAGCGGGGGGGCGCCTAGCACAGATACGCAGTATTTT
TRBD1,few,TRBJ1-5,TRBV7-2,CASSPTGGNQPQHF,TGTGCCAGCAGCCCAACAGGGGGCAATCAGCCCCAGCATTTT
.,once,TRBJ1-1,TRBV5-4,CASSLAGADTEAFF,TGTGCCAGCAGCTTGGCCGGGGCGGACACTGAAGCTTTCTTT
.,.,TRBJ1-2,TRBV20-1,CSASGGPGYTF,TGCAGTGCTAGTGGTGGGCCTGGCTACACCTTC
.,.,TRBJ1-1,TRBV10-3,CAISELAENTEAFF,TGTGCCATCAGTGAGTTGGCAGAGAACACTGAAGCTTTCTTT
.,.,TRBJ1-1,TRBV6-1,CASRKGLEAFF,TGTGCCAGCAGGAAAGGCCTCGAAGCTTTCTTT
TRBD2,.,TRBJ2-3,TRBV7-8,CASSFGGLAGDGTDTQYF,TGTGCCAGCAGCTTTGGGGGACTAGCGGGAGATGGCACAGATACGCAGTATTTT
.,few,TRBJ1-6,TRBV20-1,CSARDIRSSYNSPLHF,TGCAGTGCTAGAGATATCCGGAGCTCCTATAATTCACCCCTCCACTTT
.,.,TRBJ2-1,TRBV7-6,CASSPIGPSSYNEQFF,TGTGCCAGCAGCCCAATCGGGCCTAGCTCCTACAATGAGCAGTTCTTC
TRBD2,.,TRBJ2-3,TRBV7-8,CASSPPLREGPDTQYF,TGTGCCAGCAGCCCCCCCCTGCGGGAGGGCCCGGATACGCAGTATTTT
.,.,TRBJ2-7,TRBV15,CATSRFPQGQSGEQYF,TGTGCCACCAGCAGATTCCCCCAGGGTCAAAGTGGAGAGCAGTACTTC
.,.,TRBJ1-2,TRBV7-9,CASSSAGAGSYTF,TGTGCCAGCAGCTCGGCAGGGGCCGGAAGCTACACCTTC
.,.,TRBJ2-3,TRBV21-1,CASSKALSSTDTQYF,TGTGCCAGCAGCAAAGCGCTTTCTAGTACAGATACGCAGTATTTT
TRBD2,.,TRBJ2-5,TRBV6-4,CASSDLGGRAAKETQYF,TGTGCCAGCAGTGACCTTGGGGGGAGGGCGGCGAAAGAGACCCAGTACTTC
.,.,TRBJ2-6,TRBV6-5,CASSYSMGSSGANVLTF,TGTGCCAGCAGTTACTCGATGGGTTCGTCTGGGGCCAACGTCCTGACTTTC
TRBD2,once,TRBJ2-5,TRBV6-5,CASSYIGTSGIRTQYF,TGTGCCAGCAGTTACATAGGGACTAGCGGGATCAGGACCCAGTACTTC
.,.,TRBJ2-2,TRBV7-8,CASSSSRASGELFF,TGTGCCAGCAGCTCCAGCAGGGCGTCCGGGGAGCTGTTTTTT
TRBD1,.,TRBJ2-2,TRBV7-8,CASSLIQGANTGELFF,TGTGCCAGCAGCTTAATACAGGGGGCGAACACCGGGGAGCTGTTTTTT
.,few,TRBJ2-7,TRBV2,CASSWGQTYEQYF,TGTGCCAGCAGTTGGGGTCAGACCTACGAGCAGTACTTC
.,.,TRBJ1-6,TRBV7-2,CASSLPWGQGAPLHF,TGTGCCAGCAGCCTACCCTGGGGCCAAGGCGCACCCCTCCACTTT
.,.,TRBJ2-3,TRBV12-3/TRBV12-4,CASSPPPGRTDTQYF,TGTGCCAGCAGTCCCCCCCCGGGGAGGACAGATACGCAGTATTTT
.,.,TRBJ1-5,TRBV28,CASTPGIQPQHF,TGTGCCAGTACTCCAGGGATTCAGCCCCAGCATTTT
.,.,TRBJ2-7,TRBV19,CASSRQGYEDEQYF,TGTGCCAGTAGTAGGCAGGGGTATGAGGACGAGCAGTACTTC
TRBD1,.,TRBJ1-3,TRBV6-1,CASRDRVGNTIYF,TGTGCCAGCAGGGACAGGGTGGGAAACACCATATATTTT